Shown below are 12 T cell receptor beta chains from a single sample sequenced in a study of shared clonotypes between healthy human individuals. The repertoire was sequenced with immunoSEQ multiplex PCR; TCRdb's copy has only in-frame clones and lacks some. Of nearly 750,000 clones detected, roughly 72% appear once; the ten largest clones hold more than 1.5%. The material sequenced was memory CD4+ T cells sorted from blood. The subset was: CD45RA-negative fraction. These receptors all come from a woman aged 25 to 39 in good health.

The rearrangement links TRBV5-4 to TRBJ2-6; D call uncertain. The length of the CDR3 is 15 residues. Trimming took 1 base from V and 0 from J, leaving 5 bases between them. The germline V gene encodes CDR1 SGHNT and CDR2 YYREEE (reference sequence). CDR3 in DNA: TGTGCCAGCAGCTTGTACCTCTCTGGGGCCAACGTCCTGACTTTC. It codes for CASSLYLSGANVLTF.

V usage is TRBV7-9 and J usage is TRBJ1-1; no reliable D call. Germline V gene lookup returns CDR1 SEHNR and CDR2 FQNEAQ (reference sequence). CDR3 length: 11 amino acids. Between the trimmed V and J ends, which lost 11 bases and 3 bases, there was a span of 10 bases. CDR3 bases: TGTGCCGGGTCTCGGGACACTGAAGCTTTCTTT. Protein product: CAGSRDTEAFF.

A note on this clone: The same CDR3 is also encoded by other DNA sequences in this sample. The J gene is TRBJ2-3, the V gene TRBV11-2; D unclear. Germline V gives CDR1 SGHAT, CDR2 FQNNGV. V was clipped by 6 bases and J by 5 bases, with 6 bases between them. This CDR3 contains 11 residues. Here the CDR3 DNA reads TGTGCCAGCAGTCCAAAAGATACGCAGTATTTT. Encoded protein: CASSPKDTQYF. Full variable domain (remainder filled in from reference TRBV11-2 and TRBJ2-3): EAGVAQSPRYKIIEKRQSVAFWCNPISGHATLYWYQQILGQGPKLLIQFQNNGVVDDSQLPKDRFSAERLKGVDSTLKIQPAKLEDSAVYLCASSPKDTQYFGPGTRLTVL.

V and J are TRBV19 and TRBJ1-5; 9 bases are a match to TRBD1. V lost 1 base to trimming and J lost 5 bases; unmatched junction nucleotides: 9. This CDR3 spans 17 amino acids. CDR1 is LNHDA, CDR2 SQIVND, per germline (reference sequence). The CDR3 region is CASSIGYRGRRDQPQHF. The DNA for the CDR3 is TGTGCCAGTAGTATAGGGTACAGGGGGCGGCGGGATCAGCCCCAGCATTTT.

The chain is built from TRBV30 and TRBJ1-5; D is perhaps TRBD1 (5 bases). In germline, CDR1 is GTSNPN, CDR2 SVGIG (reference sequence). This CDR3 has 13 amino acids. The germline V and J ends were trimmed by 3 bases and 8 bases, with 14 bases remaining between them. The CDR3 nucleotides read TGTGCCTGGAGAACGCAGGGTAAGAAGCCCCAGCATTTT. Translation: CAWRTQGKKPQHF.

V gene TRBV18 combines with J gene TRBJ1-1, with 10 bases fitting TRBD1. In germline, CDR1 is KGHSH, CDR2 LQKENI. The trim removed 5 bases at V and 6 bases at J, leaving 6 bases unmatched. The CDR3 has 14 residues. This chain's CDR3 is CASSRDRGLSEAFF. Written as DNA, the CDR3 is TGTGCCAGCTCAAGGGACAGGGGTTTGTCTGAAGCTTTCTTT.

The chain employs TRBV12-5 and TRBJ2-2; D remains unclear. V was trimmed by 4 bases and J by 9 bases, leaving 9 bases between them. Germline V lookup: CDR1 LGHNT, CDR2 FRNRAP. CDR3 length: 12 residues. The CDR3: CASGSSNRELFF. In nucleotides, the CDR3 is TGTGCTAGTGGTTCCTCAAATAGGGAGCTGTTTTTT.

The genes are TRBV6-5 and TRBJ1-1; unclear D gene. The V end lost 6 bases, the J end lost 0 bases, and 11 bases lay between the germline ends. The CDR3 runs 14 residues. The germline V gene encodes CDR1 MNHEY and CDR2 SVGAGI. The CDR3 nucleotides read TGTGCCAGCAGAACGTGGGCCATGAACACTGAAGCTTTCTTT. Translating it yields CASRTWAMNTEAFF.

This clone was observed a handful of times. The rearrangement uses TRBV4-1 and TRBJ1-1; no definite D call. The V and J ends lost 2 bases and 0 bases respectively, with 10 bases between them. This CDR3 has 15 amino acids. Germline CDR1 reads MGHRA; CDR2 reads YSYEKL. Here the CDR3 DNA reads TGCGCCAGCAGCCAATCGGCGGGAATGAACACTGAAGCTTTCTTT. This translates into CASSQSAGMNTEAFF.

The DNA of the CDR3 is TGTGCTAGTGGACTAGCGGGGTTTAATAAGCAGTTCTTC. Translated, it gives CASGLAGFNKQFF. The gene calls are TRBV12-5 and TRBJ2-1; 10 bases map to TRBD2. Germline CDR1 reads LGHNT; CDR2 reads FRNRAP. J gave up 11 bases and V 6 bases, and 7 bases lay outside the gene matches. This CDR3 region has 13 residues.

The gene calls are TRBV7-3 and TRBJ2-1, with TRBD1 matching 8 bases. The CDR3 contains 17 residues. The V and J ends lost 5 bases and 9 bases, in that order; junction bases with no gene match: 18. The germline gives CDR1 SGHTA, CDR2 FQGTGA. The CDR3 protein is CASSARALGQGAPEQFF. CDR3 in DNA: TGTGCCAGCAGCGCTCGGGCTTTAGGGCAGGGGGCGCCTGAGCAGTTCTTC.

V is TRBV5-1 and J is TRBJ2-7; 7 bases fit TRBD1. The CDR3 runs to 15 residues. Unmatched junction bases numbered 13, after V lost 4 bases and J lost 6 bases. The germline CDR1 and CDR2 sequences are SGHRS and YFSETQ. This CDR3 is CASSRGDRDGGEQYF. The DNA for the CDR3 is TGCGCCAGCAGCCGGGGAGACAGGGACGGAGGCGAGCAGTACTTC.